This T cell receptor beta chain was sequenced during a study of blood T cell repertoires in COVID-19. Background on the study: Nucleic acid was either cDNA or gDNA, and it came from T cells, B-cell-depleted T cells, or PBMCs.

As processed by the authors: Reference gene primer amplification yielded estimated nucleated cell counts. Clones were sequenced by immunoSEQ multiplex PCR, and TCRdb holds only the in-frame ones, with some missing. V and J calls and clone size are copied from that table; D and trimming were computed from the DNA. The table lists about 270,000 clones, 75% to 90% of them singletons. Participant ages covered roughly 18 to 89 years across 20 to 25 US areas. Researchers sorted participants into cohorts using their self-reported clinical history. This CDR3 comprises 17 residues. V lost 2 bases, J lost 0 bases, and 6 bases stayed unmatched. Germline lookup yields CDR1 SGHRS and CDR2 YFSETQ.

This clonotype was obtained from a woman aged 18 to 35 who had recovered from COVID-19. V is TRBV5-1 and J is TRBJ1-1, with 11 nucleotides matching TRBD1. Sequences were obtained from PBMCs or T cells enriched from blood (not recorded which). The CDR3 DNA reads as TGCGCCAGCAGCTTCCTCGGGACAGGGGGGATGAACACTGAAGCTTTCTTT. Protein sequence: CASSFLGTGGMNTEAFF.